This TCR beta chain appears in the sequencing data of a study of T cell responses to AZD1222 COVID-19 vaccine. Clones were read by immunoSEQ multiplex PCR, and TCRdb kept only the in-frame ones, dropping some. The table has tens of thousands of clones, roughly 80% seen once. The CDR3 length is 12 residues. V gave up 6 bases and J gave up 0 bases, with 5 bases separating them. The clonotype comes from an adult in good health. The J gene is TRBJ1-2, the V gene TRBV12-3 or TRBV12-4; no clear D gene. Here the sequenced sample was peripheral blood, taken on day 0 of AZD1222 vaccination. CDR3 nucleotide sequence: TGTGCCAGCAGCAGATCTAACTATGGCTACACCTTC. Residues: CASSRSNYGYTF.